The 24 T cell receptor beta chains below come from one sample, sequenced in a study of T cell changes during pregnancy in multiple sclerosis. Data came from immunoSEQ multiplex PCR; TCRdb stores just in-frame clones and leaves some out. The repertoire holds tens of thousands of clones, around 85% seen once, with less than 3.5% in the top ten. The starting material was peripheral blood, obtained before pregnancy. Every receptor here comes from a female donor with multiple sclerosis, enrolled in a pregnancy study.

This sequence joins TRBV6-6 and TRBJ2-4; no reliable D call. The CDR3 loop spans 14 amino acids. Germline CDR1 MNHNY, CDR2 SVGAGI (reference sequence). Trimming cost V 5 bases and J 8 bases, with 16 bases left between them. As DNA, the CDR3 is TGTGCCAGCAGTCCCCCCGTTGGGCCCCACATTCAGTACTTC. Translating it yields CASSPPVGPHIQYF.

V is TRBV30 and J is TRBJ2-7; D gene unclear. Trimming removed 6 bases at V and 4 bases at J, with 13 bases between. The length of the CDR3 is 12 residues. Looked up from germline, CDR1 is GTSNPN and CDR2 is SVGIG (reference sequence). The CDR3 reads CACGPGRYEQYF. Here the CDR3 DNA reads TGTGCCTGCGGTCCGGGTCGTTACGAGCAGTACTTC.

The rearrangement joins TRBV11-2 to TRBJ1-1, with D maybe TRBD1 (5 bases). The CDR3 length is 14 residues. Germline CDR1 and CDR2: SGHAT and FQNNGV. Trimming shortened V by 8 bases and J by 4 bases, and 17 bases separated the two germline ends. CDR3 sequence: CASASGPRGTEAFF. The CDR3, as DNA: TGTGCCAGCGCATCAGGGCCCCGTGGCACTGAAGCTTTCTTT.

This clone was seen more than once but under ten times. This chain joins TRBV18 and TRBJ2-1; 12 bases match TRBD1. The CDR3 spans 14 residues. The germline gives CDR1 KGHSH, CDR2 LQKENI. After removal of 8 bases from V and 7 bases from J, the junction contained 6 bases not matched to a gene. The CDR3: CASTGTGGLNEQFF. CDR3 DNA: TGTGCCAGCACGGGGACAGGGGGCTTGAATGAGCAGTTCTTC.

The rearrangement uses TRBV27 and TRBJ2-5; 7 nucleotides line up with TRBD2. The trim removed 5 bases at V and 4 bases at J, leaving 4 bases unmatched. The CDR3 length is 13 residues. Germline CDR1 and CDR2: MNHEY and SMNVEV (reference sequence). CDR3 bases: TGTGCCAGCAGTCTCGGACTAGGAGAGACCCAGTACTTC. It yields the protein CASSLGLGETQYF.

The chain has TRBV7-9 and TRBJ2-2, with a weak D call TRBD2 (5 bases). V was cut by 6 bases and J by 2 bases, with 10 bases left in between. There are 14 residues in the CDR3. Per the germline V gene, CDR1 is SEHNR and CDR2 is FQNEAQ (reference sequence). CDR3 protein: CASRLGANTGELFF. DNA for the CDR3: TGTGCCAGCAGGTTGGGAGCCAACACCGGGGAGCTGTTTTTT.

The CDR3 loop reads CASSPPRNYGYTF. DNA of the CDR3: TGTGCCAGCAGCCCTCCTAGGAACTATGGCTACACCTTC. The chain couples TRBV7-2 to TRBJ1-2; D ambiguous. This CDR3 is 13 amino acids long. Per germline, CDR1 SGHTA and CDR2 FQGNSA. V was clipped by 5 bases and J by 2 bases, with 9 bases between them. Combining the CDR3 with reference TRBV7-2 and TRBJ1-2 gives the whole variable domain GAGVSQSPSNKVTEKGKDVELRCDPISGHTALYWYRQSLGQGLEFLIYFQGNSAPDKSGLPSDRFSAERTGGSVSTLTIQRTQQEDSAVYLCASSPPRNYGYTFGSGTRLTVV.

CDR3 amino acids: CASSLGSGSPTYEQYF. CDR3 sequence (DNA): TGTGCCAGCAGCTTAGGGAGCGGGTCCCCGACCTACGAGCAGTACTTC. This chain links TRBV7-2 with TRBJ2-7; maybe TRBD2 (6 bases). Trimming left V 1 base short and J 2 bases short, with 15 bases between. The CDR3 has 16 amino acids. Per germline, CDR1 SGHTA and CDR2 FQGNSA.

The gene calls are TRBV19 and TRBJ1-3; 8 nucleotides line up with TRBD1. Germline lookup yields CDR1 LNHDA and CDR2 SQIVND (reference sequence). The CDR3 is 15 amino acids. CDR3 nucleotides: TGTGCTTCCTGGGACAGGCCGGACTCTGGAAACACCATATATTTT. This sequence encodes CASWDRPDSGNTIYF.

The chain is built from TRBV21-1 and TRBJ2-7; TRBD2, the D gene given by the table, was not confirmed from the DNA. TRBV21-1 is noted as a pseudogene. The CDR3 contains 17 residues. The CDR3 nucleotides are TGTGCCAGCAGCAAACCCATAACTAGCGGGAGAGGCTACGAGCAGTACTTC. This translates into CASSKPITSGRGYEQYF.

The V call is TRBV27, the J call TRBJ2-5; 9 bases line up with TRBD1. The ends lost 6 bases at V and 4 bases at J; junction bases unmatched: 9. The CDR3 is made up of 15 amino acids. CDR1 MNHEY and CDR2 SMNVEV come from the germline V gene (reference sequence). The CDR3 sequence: CASREGQGIGETQYF. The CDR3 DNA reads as TGTGCCAGCAGGGAGGGACAGGGAATTGGAGAGACCCAGTACTTC.

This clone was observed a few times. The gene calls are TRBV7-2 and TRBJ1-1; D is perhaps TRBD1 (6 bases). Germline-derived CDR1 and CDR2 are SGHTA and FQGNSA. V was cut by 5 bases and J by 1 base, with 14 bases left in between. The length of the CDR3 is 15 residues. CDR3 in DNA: TGTGCCAGCAGCGGCAGGGGTTTGGAGAACACTGAAGCTTTCTTT. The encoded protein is CASSGRGLENTEAFF.

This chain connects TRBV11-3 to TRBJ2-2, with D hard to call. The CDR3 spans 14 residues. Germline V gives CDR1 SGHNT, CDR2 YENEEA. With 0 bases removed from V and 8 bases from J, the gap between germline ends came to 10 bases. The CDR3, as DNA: TGTGCCAGCAGCTTAGAGGCCAGAACAGGGGAGCTGTTTTTT. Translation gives CASSLEARTGELFF.

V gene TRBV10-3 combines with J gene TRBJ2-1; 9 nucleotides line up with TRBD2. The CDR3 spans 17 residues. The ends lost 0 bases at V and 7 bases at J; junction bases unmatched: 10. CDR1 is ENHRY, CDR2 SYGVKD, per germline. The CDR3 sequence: CAISESMGRGGANEQFF. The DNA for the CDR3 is TGTGCCATCAGTGAGTCGATGGGGCGGGGGGGCGCAAATGAGCAGTTCTTC.

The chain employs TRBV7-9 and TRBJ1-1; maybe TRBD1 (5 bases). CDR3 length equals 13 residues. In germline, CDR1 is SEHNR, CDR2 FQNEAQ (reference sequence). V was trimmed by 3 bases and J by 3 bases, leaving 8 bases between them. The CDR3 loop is CASSLSGDTEAFF. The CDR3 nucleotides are TGTGCCAGCAGCTTGTCGGGGGACACTGAAGCTTTCTTT.

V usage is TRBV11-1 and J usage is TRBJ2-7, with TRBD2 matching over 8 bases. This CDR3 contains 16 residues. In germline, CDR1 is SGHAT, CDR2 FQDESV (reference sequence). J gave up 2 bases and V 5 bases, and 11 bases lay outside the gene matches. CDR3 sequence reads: CASSTSGGALAYEQYF. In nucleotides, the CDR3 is TGTGCCAGCAGCACTAGCGGAGGGGCCTTAGCCTACGAGCAGTACTTC. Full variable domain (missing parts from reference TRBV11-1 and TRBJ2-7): EAEVAQSPRYKITEKSQAVAFWCDPISGHATLYWYRQILGQGPELLVQFQDESVVDDSQLPKDRFSAERLKGVDSTLKIQPAELGDSAMYLCASSTSGGALAYEQYFGPGTRLTVT.

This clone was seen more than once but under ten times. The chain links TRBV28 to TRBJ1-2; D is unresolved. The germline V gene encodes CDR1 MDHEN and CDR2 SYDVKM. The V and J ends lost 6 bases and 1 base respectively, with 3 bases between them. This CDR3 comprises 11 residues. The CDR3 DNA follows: TGTGCCAGCAGACTTAACTATGGCTACACCTTC. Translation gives CASRLNYGYTF.

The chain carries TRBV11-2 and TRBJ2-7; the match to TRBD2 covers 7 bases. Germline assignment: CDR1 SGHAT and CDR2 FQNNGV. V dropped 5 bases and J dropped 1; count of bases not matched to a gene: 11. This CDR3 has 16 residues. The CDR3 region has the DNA TGTGCCAGCAGCCCCCTGAGGCGGGAGTCATCCTACGAGCAGTACTTC. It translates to CASSPLRRESSYEQYF.

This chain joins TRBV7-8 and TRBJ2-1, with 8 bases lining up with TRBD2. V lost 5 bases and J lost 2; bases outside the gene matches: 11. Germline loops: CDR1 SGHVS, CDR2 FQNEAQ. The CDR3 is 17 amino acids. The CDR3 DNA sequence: TGTGCCAGCAGCCCACGGATGAACGGGAGGGCCTACAATGAGCAGTTCTTC. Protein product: CASSPRMNGRAYNEQFF.

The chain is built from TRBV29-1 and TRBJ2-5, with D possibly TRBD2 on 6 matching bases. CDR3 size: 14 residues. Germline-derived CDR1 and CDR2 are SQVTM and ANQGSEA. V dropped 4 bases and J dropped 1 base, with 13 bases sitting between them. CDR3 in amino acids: CSVAPRGTQETQYF. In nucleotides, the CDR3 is TGCAGCGTTGCCCCACGCGGGACCCAAGAGACCCAGTACTTC.

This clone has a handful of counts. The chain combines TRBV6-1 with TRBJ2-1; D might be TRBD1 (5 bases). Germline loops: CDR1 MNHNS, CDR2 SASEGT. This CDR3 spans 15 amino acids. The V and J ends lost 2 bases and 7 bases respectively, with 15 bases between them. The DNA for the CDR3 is TGTGCCAGCAGTGAACGGACATATCTGGGGAATGAGCAGTTCTTC. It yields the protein CASSERTYLGNEQFF.

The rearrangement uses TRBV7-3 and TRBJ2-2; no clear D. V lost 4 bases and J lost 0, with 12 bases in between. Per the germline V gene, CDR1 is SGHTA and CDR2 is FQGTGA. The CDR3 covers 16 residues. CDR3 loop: CASSSYLSANTGELFF. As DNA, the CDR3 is TGTGCCAGCAGCTCCTATTTATCCGCGAACACCGGGGAGCTGTTTTTT.

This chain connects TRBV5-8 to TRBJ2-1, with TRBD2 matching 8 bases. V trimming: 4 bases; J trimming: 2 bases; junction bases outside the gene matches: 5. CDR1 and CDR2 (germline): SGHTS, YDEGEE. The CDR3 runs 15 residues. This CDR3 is CASSRAGAPYNEQFF. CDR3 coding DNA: TGTGCCAGCAGCCGAGCGGGAGCCCCCTACAATGAGCAGTTCTTC.

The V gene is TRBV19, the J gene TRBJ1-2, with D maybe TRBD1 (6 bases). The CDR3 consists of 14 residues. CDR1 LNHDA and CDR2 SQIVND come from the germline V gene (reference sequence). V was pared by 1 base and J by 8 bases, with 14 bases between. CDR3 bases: TGTGCCAGTAGTATAGTAGAGGGGGTTCGCGGCTACACCTTC. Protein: CASSIVEGVRGYTF.